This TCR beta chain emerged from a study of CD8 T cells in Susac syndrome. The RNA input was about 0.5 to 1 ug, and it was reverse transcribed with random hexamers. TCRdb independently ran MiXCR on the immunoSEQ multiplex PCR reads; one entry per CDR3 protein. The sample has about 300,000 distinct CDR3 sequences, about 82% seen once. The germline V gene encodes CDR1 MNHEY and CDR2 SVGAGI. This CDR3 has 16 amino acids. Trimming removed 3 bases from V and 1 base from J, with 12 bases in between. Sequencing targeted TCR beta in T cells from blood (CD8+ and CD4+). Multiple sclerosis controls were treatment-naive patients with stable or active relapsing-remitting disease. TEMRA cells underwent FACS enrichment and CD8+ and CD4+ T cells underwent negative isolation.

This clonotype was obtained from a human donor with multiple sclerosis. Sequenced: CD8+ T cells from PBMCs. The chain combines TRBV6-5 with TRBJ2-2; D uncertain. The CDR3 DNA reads TGTGCCAGCAGTTATGACCGGGTCCTGAACACCGGGGAGCTGTTTTTT. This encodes CASSYDRVLNTGELFF.